The T cell receptor beta chain under discussion was sequenced for a study of cytomegalovirus exposure and HLA in healthy donors. The PCR was carried out with 60 Vbeta primers and 13 Jbeta primers. Some clones are missing from TCRdb's copy, which holds only in-frame ones; the method was immunoSEQ multiplex PCR. The sample gives around 190,000 clones, approximately 80% of which show up once; around 2.6% is in the top ten. CDR1 and CDR2 (germline): SGHKS, YYEKEE (reference sequence). This CDR3 has 16 amino acids. The J segment lost 1 base and the V segment lost 4 bases, leaving 9 bases of the junction unmatched.

This TCR was recovered from a female donor in good health and CMV-seronegative. The material sequenced was PBMCs. This chain uses TRBV5-5 with TRBJ1-2; 8 bases are shared with TRBD1. This chain's CDR3 is CASSPYDRGVNYGYTF. The DNA for the CDR3 is TGTGCCAGCAGCCCTTATGACAGGGGCGTTAACTATGGCTACACCTTC.